This entry features one T cell receptor (beta chain) sequence. Its binding antigen is unknown. No much larger clone exists at a distance of one base, and base qualities are not known. The identical CDR3 is also encoded by other nucleotide sequences in the sample. These data are taken from a study of cytomegalovirus exposure and HLA in healthy donors (dated by TCRdb to about 2017). Study-level background: An earlier analysis of 550 to 700 of the donors reported about 290 Gb of sequence data and about 100 million unique TCR beta sequences from 190 million or so T cells. About 280 gigabases of sequencing data and 70 million to 85 million unique TCR sequences were included in an early release covering roughly 600 HLA-typed donors. Of the roughly 410 genotyped donors, 75% to 85% were placed in the genetic ancestry cluster associated with self-reported Caucasian donors. The study was designed to test whether signatures of past pathogen exposure could be identified by cataloging public T cell receptors. The study profiled the T cell repertoires of approximately 700 subjects by immunosequencing and related them to cytomegalovirus serostatus. A separate validation cohort of over 95 different subjects was used in addition to the roughly 700-subject first cohort. The study combined high-throughput TCR immunosequencing, statistical association of individual TCRs with disease status, and machine learning to predict cytomegalovirus infection status. A later analysis re-examined previously published TCR beta repertoires from just over 650 donors and added high-resolution HLA genotyping to investigate patterns of TCR occurrence. Rather than using new phenotypic data, the later analysis identified candidate immune exposures from TCR beta sequences and from how often those sequences occurred across donors. In an earlier analysis of more than 550 of the donors, high-throughput TCR beta sequencing was used to judge whether each TCR beta V gene segment behaved as functional or pseudogenic. Donor age, sex, ethnicity and CMV serostatus were compiled together with the repertoire data. In a later genetic analysis, genome-wide SNP genotypes for about three fifths of the 666 donors were used, and that subset was treated as a discovery cohort. Every repertoire in the discovery cohort had been generated on one and the same sequencing platform. HLA typing included class I and class II loci at four-digit resolution. Typing coverage differed by locus: A, B, C, DRB1 and DQB1 were typed in about 629-640 donors, DQA1 in 522, DPA1 in some 600, and DPB1 in just under 480. Four or five DR-DQ haplotypes were handled as single units for association and clustering because linkage in the cohort was strong. Across about 380 genotyped donors of the cohort, an average of about 240,000 unique TCR beta nucleotide sequences per donor were sequenced, and approximately 19% of those sequences were non-productive. The full study reports these points: Some IMGT-functional V segments, including TRBV6-2 and TRBV6-3, could not be distinguished by the 87-base-pair reads and were therefore excluded. Linkage disequilibrium might explain the correlated functional status among segregating V segments, but an unknown experimental factor could not be excluded. The authors suggested that the approach could potentially be generalized to other disease states and immunological phenotypes. Assigning TCR associations to individual alleles was difficult when HLA alleles, especially DR and DQ, strongly co-occurred. A later analysis reported that several top co-occurrence clusters appeared linked to parvovirus B19, influenza, CMV and Epstein-Barr virus. Sequencing depth was assumed to be roughly uniform across donors in the presence/absence analyses, though that assumption may not hold. A further reported finding was that TCR beta sequences accurately predicted the HLA-A and HLA-B alleles for most subjects in the first cohort. HLA typing was unavailable for some donors at each locus, so association tests used only the typed subset. In a later genetic analysis, fewer N-insertions in productive TCRs were reported among donors in an Asian-associated ancestry cluster than the 666-donor mean. Across donors, most TCR sequences were observed very rarely, whereas some public TCRs were present in many individuals. A cluster of highly shared sequence variants was judged likely to be a technical artifact of the sequencing pipeline. A later analysis associated 15,000 to 20,000 TCR beta sequences with specific HLA alleles at a false discovery rate of 0.05. The study gave a list of 150 to 200 TCR beta chains associated with cytomegalovirus. A few of the identified cytomegalovirus-associated TCR beta chains were confirmed in vitro to be specific for cytomegalovirus antigens. Only TCR beta chains were sequenced in this cohort, and the absence of alpha or paired-chain data limited detectable features. In an earlier analysis of fewer than 750 of the donors, most TCR beta V segments were observed in productive rearrangements about 90% or about 30% of the time, broadly matching IMGT annotations. Approximately 18 rarely observed V segments, including chromosome 9 orphons, were excluded from the earlier analysis of approximately 600 of the donors because counts were too low. CMV serostatus was the only immune exposure information available for the cohort. A later analysis found that HLA-associated TCR beta chains were more clonally expanded and had lower generation probabilities than equally common non-associated chains. An association between a missense DCLRE1C variant and V-gene and J-gene trimming of TCR beta chains was found in a later genetic analysis and replicated in an independent cohort. The classifier was reported to diagnose cytomegalovirus status with high specificity and sensitivity in both the original and validation cohorts. Most CMV-associated TCR beta chains appeared to be HLA-restricted in a later analysis, and the HLA associations seemed to be driven largely by CMV exposure. A later analysis found that TCR association rates varied across HLA loci, with DRB1 alleles showing the most associated TCRs and HLA-C alleles the fewest.

V trim: 4 bases; J trim: 11 bases; unmatched bases: 11. Measured from the cysteine to the phenylalanine, the CDR3 is 14 residues long. Solely the CDR3 DNA is kept, with 42 bases framed from the first base. Per the germline V gene, MNHEY is the CDR1 and SVGAGI is the CDR2. Libraries were built with the immunoSEQ multiplex PCR assay. A mixture of 60 forward primers for TCR Vbeta segments and 13 reverse primers for TCR Jbeta segments was used in the multiplex PCR. The CDR3 region of rearranged TCR beta genes was amplified from genomic DNA by a multiplex PCR assay. On the Illumina HiSeq System, the amplified TCR beta libraries were sequenced as 87-base-pair reads. Concerning the study's data processing: A later analysis tallied 70 million to 100 million unique TCR beta chains across the approximately 670 repertoires, and approximately 11 million of those chains were shared by two or more donors. Raw reads were error-corrected and collapsed into unique sequences by a nearest-neighbor algorithm in which closely related sequences were merged to remove PCR and sequencing errors. V, D and J gene segments were assigned by aligning CDR3 sequences to IMGT reference sequences. For a sequence to be retained, a match of at least six nucleotides was required to both a V gene segment and a J gene segment. A rearrangement counted as productive if the CDR3 had no stop codons and remained in frame with V and J, and every other rearrangement counted as non-productive. Following IMGT convention, CDR3 was defined as the stretch from the second conserved V-encoded cysteine to the conserved J-encoded phenylalanine. Sequences without an unambiguous match to a single V gene segment were excluded from the earlier analysis of 450 to 650 of the donors. In an earlier analysis of a few hundred of the donors, V segments were called functional above 56.7% productive rearrangements and were called segregating when the between-donor standard deviation exceeded 5%. To diagnose cytomegalovirus status from the catalog of TCR beta chain sequences, a statistical classification framework was built. In a later analysis, TCR nucleotide sequences were compared against IMGT/GENE-DB human TR gene sequences so that V and J genes could be assigned. In a later analysis, CDR3 sequences and most-parsimonious VDJ recombination scenarios were assigned using the TCRdist pipeline. In a later analysis, every TCR beta chain was defined by the combination of its CDR3 amino acid sequence and its V-gene family, and reads without a unique V-gene family were dropped. As a way to deal with suspected cross-contamination and a sequencing artifact, a later analysis dropped hundreds of nucleotide sequences that were highly shared and had low generation probability. A later analysis calculated a clonal expansion index for each public chain from normalized within-repertoire ranks of inferred template counts. In a later analysis, generation probabilities were computed using a VDJ recombination model fitted to out-of-frame rearrangements, and the results were checked against IGoR. A later analysis scored TCR-TCR, TCR-HLA and TCR-CMV co-occurrence with hypergeometric tests, applying a repertoire-size bias correction to TCR pairs. In a later analysis, false discovery rates were estimated by permuting HLA or CMV assignments 20 times. In a later analysis, co-occurring TCRs were grouped using DBSCAN, and TCRdist sequence similarity was added for clustering within HLA-allele-positive subsets. Co-occurrence clustering excluded repertoires with fewer than 30,000 or more than 120,000 public chains, plus five with anomalous nucleotide sharing. In TCRdb, the immuneACCESS table is reduced to in-frame sequences with V and J assigned. These tables do not hold every clone; where another copy was compared, an unresolved V gene accounts for under half, and the others remain unexplained. V and J calls and clone size are given by that table; D and trimming were obtained from the DNA. For this sample the table gives 250,000 or so clones, of which 70% to 90% were detected only once. The ten largest clones represent about 7.3% of the sample.

In total, roughly 670 healthy bone marrow donors made up the cohort. Cohort members were all nominally healthy when sampled, although unrecorded immune exposures were likely present. The donor was CMV seropositive and belonged to the group of some 290 seropositive cohort members. A peripheral blood sample was provided by each donor, and peripheral blood mononuclear cells were used for TCR beta sequencing. The Qiagen DNeasy Blood Extraction Kit was used to extract genomic DNA from the blood cell samples. The sequenced sample was PBMCs. This clonotype was sampled from a woman aged 60 to 75 in good health and CMV-seropositive. This receptor chain uses TRBV6-5 and TRBJ1-1, with 9 bases in between that match TRBD1. The nucleotide sequence reads as follows: TGTGCCAGCAGTTTTTCGGGACAGGGAGGAGAGGCTTTCTTT. It encodes CASSFSGQGGEAFF.